The 26 T cell receptor beta chains listed next were all sequenced from one sample in a study of shared clonotypes between healthy human individuals (dated by TCRdb to the early 2020s). Libraries came from the immunoSEQ multiplex PCR assay. TCRdb holds this immuneACCESS table with in-frame rearrangements only. Some clones are missing; in checked studies, unresolved V genes explain under half, and the rest has no known cause. Counted in this sample were fewer than 1.8 million clones; approximately 98.5% of them appeared once. The ten largest clonotypes hold 0.36% of the sample. Specimen: naive CD4+ T cells sorted from blood. Per the publication, the cell subset or site label means: CD45RA+ positively selected. These receptors originate from a man aged 25 to 40 in good health.

V is TRBV7-8 and J is TRBJ2-7; 11 nucleotides align to TRBD1. J was trimmed by 3 bases and V by 7 bases; bases with no gene match: 8. This CDR3 is built from 15 residues. CDR1 SGHVS and CDR2 FQNEAQ come from the germline V gene. The CDR3 nucleotides are TGTGCCAGCAAATTGGTGGGACAGGGGGGCTACGAGCAGTACTTC. It is translated as CASKLVGQGGYEQYF.

The chain is built from TRBV2 and TRBJ2-1; 8 bases map to TRBD1. Per the germline V gene, CDR1 is SNHLY and CDR2 is FYNNEI. V was clipped by 6 bases and J by 8 bases; unmatched bases: 15. CDR3 length: 16 amino acids. In DNA form, the CDR3 reads TGTGCCAGCAGATATAGGACAGGGCTCTCCAATGATGAGCAGTTCTTC. It codes for CASRYRTGLSNDEQFF.

The rearrangement links TRBV4-3 to TRBJ2-7; 7 bases are shared with TRBD2. CDR3 length: 16 residues. The germline gives CDR1 LGHNA, CDR2 YSLEER. The J segment lost 4 bases and the V segment lost 1 base, leaving 10 bases of the junction unmatched. In DNA form, the CDR3 reads TGCGCCAGCAGCCAAGGAATCAGCGGGGAAGTTTACGAGCAGTACTTC. Amino acids: CASSQGISGEVYEQYF.

This clone was recorded only once. The same CDR3 is also encoded by other DNA sequences in this sample. V usage is TRBV5-1 and J usage is TRBJ2-7, with D hard to call. Between the trimmed V and J ends, which lost 0 bases and 1 base, there was a span of 5 bases. Germline V gene data show CDR1 as SGHRS and CDR2 as YFSETQ. The CDR3 length is 13 residues. CDR3 nucleotide sequence: TGCGCCAGCAGCTTGGTATCTTCCTACGAGCAGTACTTC. Protein sequence: CASSLVSSYEQYF.

Only one count was recorded for this clone. The J gene is TRBJ2-5, the V gene TRBV7-9; D might be TRBD2 (6 bases). Trimming removed 4 bases at V and 0 bases at J, with 9 bases between. In germline, CDR1 is SEHNR, CDR2 FQNEAQ (reference sequence). The CDR3 is made up of 14 amino acids. The CDR3, as DNA: TGTGCCAGCAGCTCGGGACTGTACCAAGAGACCCAGTACTTC. It is translated as CASSSGLYQETQYF.

The chain joins TRBV29-1 to TRBJ1-4; 9 nucleotides line up with TRBD1. CDR3 length: 13 amino acids. Per germline, CDR1 SQVTM and CDR2 ANQGSEA. J lost 8 bases, V lost 6 bases, and 7 bases had no gene match. Here the CDR3 reads CSVMTGGGEKLFF. The CDR3 region has the DNA TGCAGCGTAATGACAGGGGGTGGGGAAAAACTGTTTTTT.

This chain joins TRBV27 and TRBJ1-2, with D unclear. Trimming stripped 5 bases from V and 7 bases from J, with 20 bases between. The V gene's germline CDR1 is MNHEY and CDR2 SMNVEV (reference sequence). The CDR3 has 15 residues. The CDR3 DNA reads as TGTGCCAGCAGTCGTTCTTTAGTGGACCCAACTGGCTACACCTTC. Amino acid sequence: CASSRSLVDPTGYTF.

Concerning this clone: Other DNA sequences from this sample encode an identical CDR3 as well. The J gene is TRBJ2-1, the V gene TRBV4-1; 12 positions agree with TRBD2. J was trimmed by 6 bases and V by 3 bases; bases with no gene match: 3. The CDR3 totals 15 residues. Germline CDR1 reads MGHRA; CDR2 reads YSYEKL. The CDR3 protein is CASSQGLAGLNEQFF. DNA for the CDR3: TGCGCCAGCAGCCAGGGACTAGCGGGTCTCAATGAGCAGTTCTTC.

V usage is TRBV25-1 and J usage is TRBJ2-7; TRBD1 might be the D (6 bases). V lost 3 bases, J lost 3 bases, and 12 bases lay in between. Germline lookup yields CDR1 MGHDK and CDR2 SYGVNS. This CDR3 region has 14 residues. The CDR3 loop reads CASSDRTGLYEQYF. For the CDR3, the DNA is TGTGCCAGCAGTGATCGTACAGGGCTCTACGAGCAGTACTTC.

The CDR3 sequence: CASSQGAGQAYEQYF. The CDR3 DNA reads as TGTGCCAGCAGCCAAGGGGCTGGGCAGGCCTACGAGCAGTACTTC. This rearrangement joins TRBV14 to TRBJ2-7; D unresolved. Per the germline V gene, CDR1 is SGHDN and CDR2 is FVKESK. CDR3 length equals 15 residues. V was cut by 1 base and J by 2 bases, with 12 bases left in between.

The CDR3 nucleotides are TGTGCCAGCAGTCTAACAGGGATTGGCTATGGCTACACCTTC. This gives the protein CASSLTGIGYGYTF. This chain uses TRBV25-1 with TRBJ1-2; D is possibly TRBD1 (6 bases). The CDR3 is made up of 14 amino acids. From germline, CDR1 is MGHDK and CDR2 SYGVNS. Trimming took off 5 bases at V and 4 bases at J, with 14 bases between the two ends.

The chain is built from TRBV4-2 and TRBJ2-7; 9 bases match TRBD2. Germline CDR1 reads LGHNA; CDR2 reads YNFKEQ. V lost 6 bases to trimming and J lost 3 bases; unmatched junction nucleotides: 9. There are 15 residues in the CDR3. This chain's CDR3 is CASRLQTSGNYEQYF. The CDR3 region has the DNA TGTGCCAGCAGACTCCAGACTAGCGGTAACTACGAGCAGTACTTC.

The chain uses TRBV5-1 and TRBJ2-5; tentative D call: TRBD2 (6 bases). The length of the CDR3 is 14 residues. V dropped 0 bases and J dropped 5 bases, with 11 bases sitting between them. Germline lookup yields CDR1 SGHRS and CDR2 YFSETQ. The CDR3 nucleotides read TGCGCCAGCAGCTTGGAGGGCGGGGAGGAGACCCAGTACTTC. Translation gives CASSLEGGEETQYF.

The chain's CDR3 is CASSQMVGAAGSVEQYF. The CDR3 nucleotides read TGTGCCAGCTCACAGATGGTCGGGGCGGCAGGGAGTGTCGAGCAGTACTTC. The rearrangement joins TRBV18 to TRBJ2-7, with D possibly called TRBD1 or TRBD2 (5 bases each). With 4 bases removed from V and 6 bases from J, the gap between germline ends came to 25 bases. Germline values: CDR1 KGHSH, CDR2 LQKENI. This CDR3 is built from 17 residues.

The genes are TRBV29-1 and TRBJ2-5; the D gene is possibly TRBD1 (5 bases). V was shortened by 4 bases and J by 2 bases, with 8 bases between the two germline ends. The CDR3 extends over 12 amino acids. Germline V gene lookup returns CDR1 SQVTM and CDR2 ANQGSEA. Here the CDR3 reads CSVGQIQETQYF. CDR3 nucleotides: TGCAGCGTTGGACAGATACAAGAGACCCAGTACTTC.

The rearrangement links TRBV2 to TRBJ2-3; 7 nucleotides agree with TRBD1. Germline-derived CDR1 and CDR2 are SNHLY and FYNNEI. The CDR3 runs to 15 residues. V lost 3 bases, J lost 0 bases, and 3 bases stayed unmatched. The CDR3 loop is CASSDWDRSTDTQYF. For the CDR3, the DNA is TGTGCCAGCAGTGACTGGGACAGAAGCACAGATACGCAGTATTTT.

Remarks on this clone: Within the sample, other DNA sequences also encode this same CDR3. The J gene is TRBJ2-7, the V gene TRBV2; 7 nucleotides align to TRBD1. With 4 bases clipped from V and 2 bases from J, the junction kept 2 bases outside the gene matches. The CDR3 sequence is 13 residues long. Germline CDR1 and CDR2: SNHLY and FYNNEI. The CDR3, as DNA: TGTGCCAGCAGTGGGGACAGAACCTACGAGCAGTACTTC. Translation: CASSGDRTYEQYF.

This chain uses TRBV7-2 with TRBJ2-7, with a weak D call TRBD1 (5 bases). This CDR3 is 15 amino acids long. CDR1 SGHTA and CDR2 FQGNSA come from the germline V gene. V was pared by 4 bases and J by 2 bases, with 15 bases between. The CDR3 loop reads CASSSVGLLTYEQYF. The CDR3 nucleotides are TGTGCCAGCAGCTCCGTGGGGCTACTTACCTACGAGCAGTACTTC.

A word on this clone: This sample includes further DNA sequences coding for the same CDR3. J is TRBJ2-7 and V is TRBV29-1, with 9 bases lining up with TRBD1. V shed 7 bases, J shed 1 base, and the junction held 2 bases outside the gene matches. This CDR3 region has 12 residues. Looked up from germline, CDR1 is SQVTM and CDR2 is ANQGSEA. The CDR3 is CSATGGSYEQYF. The CDR3 DNA is TGCAGCGCGACAGGGGGATCCTACGAGCAGTACTTC.

The gene calls are TRBV10-3 and TRBJ1-2; 7 bases map to TRBD1. J lost 7 bases, V lost 7 bases, and 9 bases had no gene match. This CDR3 has 13 amino acids. Germline loops: CDR1 ENHRY, CDR2 SYGVKD. The CDR3 protein is CAITEEWTGGYTF. The DNA for the CDR3 is TGTGCCATCACCGAGGAATGGACAGGTGGCTACACCTTC.

V is TRBV5-1 and J is TRBJ2-1; D might be TRBD1 or TRBD2, each matching 5 bases. Germline CDR1 and CDR2: SGHRS and YFSETQ. The V and J ends lost 5 bases and 4 bases respectively, with 13 bases between them. The CDR3 consists of 14 residues. CDR3 protein: CASRSTGRYNEQFF. In DNA, the CDR3 is TGCGCCAGCAGATCGACGGGACGGTACAATGAGCAGTTCTTC.

The chain recombines TRBV11-2 with TRBJ2-4; maybe TRBD1 (5 bases). The germline V gene encodes CDR1 SGHAT and CDR2 FQNNGV. The CDR3 has 16 amino acids. The V gene lost 0 bases and the J gene lost 8 bases, with 17 bases spanning the gap. This CDR3 is CASSLDWGIHRDIQYF. As DNA, the CDR3 is TGTGCCAGCAGCTTAGATTGGGGCATTCATCGAGACATTCAGTACTTC.

The V call is TRBV4-3, the J call TRBJ2-3; tentative D call: TRBD2 (5 bases). The CDR3 is 17 amino acids. CDR1 LGHNA and CDR2 YSLEER come from the germline V gene. Trimming shortened V by 0 bases and J by 2 bases, and 15 bases separated the two germline ends. The CDR3 nucleotides are TGCGCCAGCAGCCAAGATCATCGGCTAGCAAACACAGATACGCAGTATTTT. It encodes CASSQDHRLANTDTQYF.

This clone was found once. This sequence joins TRBV28 and TRBJ2-7; the match to TRBD1 covers 9 bases. The V gene end was trimmed by 8 bases and the J gene end by 3 bases; junction bases not matched to a gene: 14. The germline V gene has CDR1 MDHEN and CDR2 SYDVKM. The CDR3 spans 16 residues. The CDR3 nucleotides read TGTGCCAGCTTGGGGACAGGGCAAAGCCCTTACTACGAGCAGTACTTC. As protein: CASLGTGQSPYYEQYF. The whole variable domain, remainder taken from reference TRBV28 and TRBJ2-7, is DVKVTQSSRYLVKRTGEKVFLECVQDMDHENMFWYRQDPGLGLRLIYFSYDVKMKEKGDIPEGYSVSREKKERFSLILESASTNQTSMYLCASLGTGQSPYYEQYFGPGTRLTVT.

This chain uses TRBV4-3 with TRBJ2-7, with D possibly TRBD1 on 6 matching bases. V lost 2 bases to trimming and J lost 1 base, with 6 bases between them. There are 13 residues in the CDR3. CDR1 and CDR2 (germline): LGHNA, YSLEER. CDR3 nucleotide sequence: TGCGCCAGCAGCCAAACAGGGTCCTACGAGCAGTACTTC. Protein: CASSQTGSYEQYF.

The rearrangement links TRBV5-8 to TRBJ2-1, with D possibly matching TRBD2 (6 bases). The germline V and J ends were trimmed by 1 base and 2 bases, with 10 bases remaining between them. Germline assignment: CDR1 SGHTS and CDR2 YDEGEE. CDR3 length: 15 residues. The CDR3 region is CASSLRGIPYNEQFF. CDR3 in DNA: TGTGCCAGCAGCTTGCGGGGGATCCCCTACAATGAGCAGTTCTTC.